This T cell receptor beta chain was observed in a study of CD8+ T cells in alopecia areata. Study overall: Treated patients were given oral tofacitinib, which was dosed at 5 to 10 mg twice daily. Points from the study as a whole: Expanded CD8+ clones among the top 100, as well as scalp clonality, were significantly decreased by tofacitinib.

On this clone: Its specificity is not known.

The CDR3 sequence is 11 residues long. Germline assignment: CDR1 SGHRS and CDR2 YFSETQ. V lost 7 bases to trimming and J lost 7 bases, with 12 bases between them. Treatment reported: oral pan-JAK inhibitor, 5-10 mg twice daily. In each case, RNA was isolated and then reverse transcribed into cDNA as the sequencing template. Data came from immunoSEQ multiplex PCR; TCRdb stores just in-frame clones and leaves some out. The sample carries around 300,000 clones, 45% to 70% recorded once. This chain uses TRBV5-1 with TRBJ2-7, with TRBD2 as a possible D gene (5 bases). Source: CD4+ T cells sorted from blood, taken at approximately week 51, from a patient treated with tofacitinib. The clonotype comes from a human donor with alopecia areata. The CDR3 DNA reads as TGCGCCAGCGTAGAGGGTGTTGAGCAGTACTTC. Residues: CASVEGVEQYF.